This T cell receptor (beta chain) was sequenced in a study of post-analysis software for immune sequencing data. Study-wide results and limits: When patients were compared with controls, four to six TRBV segments were more frequent, TRBV5-6, TRBV5-1 and TRBV20-1 among them. Significantly lower normalized Chao1 diversity was found in patients with multiple sclerosis relative to controls.

Each TCR beta cDNA library carried unique molecular identifiers. Via MiXCR, TCRdb re-called the PCR reads, giving one row per CDR3 protein. The data contain 450,000 to 650,000 distinct CDR3 sequences, 44% of them seen just once; the ten biggest clones take up under 2%. To note about this clonotype: Its antigen remains unknown.

The germline V gene has CDR1 SGHDT and CDR2 YYEEEE. V lost 4 bases, J lost 7 bases, and 11 bases stayed unmatched. This CDR3 spans 15 amino acids. The chain joins TRBV5-6 to TRBJ1-2, with TRBD1 identical over 9 bases. Source material: blood. The TCR originated in a girl under 18 with multiple sclerosis. The CDR3 spells CASSEEKGTGLGYTF. Written as DNA, the CDR3 is TGTGCCAGCAGCGAAGAGAAAGGGACAGGGCTTGGCTACACCTTC.